The 5 T cell receptor beta chains below were found in one sample sequenced in a study of T and B cells in COVID-19 patients. TRB was amplified from about 250-500 ng of blood genomic DNA. BIOMED2 TRB-A/B primer pools were used in multiplex TRB PCR. Via MiXCR, TCRdb re-called the multiplex PCR reads, giving one row per CDR3 protein. Of tens of thousands of distinct CDR3 sequences listed, about 31% are singletons. The sequencing sample was made of blood. The source of these receptors is a human donor who had recovered from COVID-19.

This chain connects TRBV5-1 to TRBJ2-3, with 7 bases lining up with TRBD2. With V trimmed by 3 bases and J by 6 bases, 4 bases remained unmatched. Per germline, CDR1 SGHRS and CDR2 YFSETQ. The CDR3 is 13 amino acids. The CDR3: CASSSPGGDTQYF. Written as DNA, the CDR3 is TGCGCCAGCAGCTCCCCCGGGGGGGATACGCAGTATTTT.

This clonotype was seen at least ten times. The chain is built from TRBV29-1 and TRBJ1-2; D ambiguous. The germline V gene has CDR1 SQVTM and CDR2 ANQGSEA. This CDR3 spans 11 amino acids. Trimming left V 7 bases short and J 4 bases short, with 10 bases between. CDR3 sequence (DNA): TGCAGCGGCGAATTCAGCTATGGCTACACCTTC. Its translation is CSGEFSYGYTF.

This clonotype was observed a few times. J is TRBJ2-7 and V is TRBV5-6; possibly TRBD2 for D (6 bases). V gave up 0 bases and J gave up 3 bases, with 13 bases separating them. This CDR3 comprises 15 residues. CDR1 and CDR2 from the germline V gene are SGHDT and YYEEEE. The CDR3 DNA sequence: TGTGCCAGCAGCTTGGGACAGCGGAGGGGCTACGAGCAGTACTTC. Protein: CASSLGQRRGYEQYF.

This chain joins TRBV19 and TRBJ1-1; 10 bases are a match to TRBD1. Germline V gene lookup returns CDR1 LNHDA and CDR2 SQIVND (reference sequence). Germline trimming cut 10 bases from V and 9 bases from J; bases unmatched to any gene: 11. This CDR3 is 13 amino acids long. The CDR3 protein is CATTPRTGGKAFF. DNA for the CDR3: TGTGCCACTACACCCCGGACAGGGGGGAAAGCTTTCTTT.

This clonotype showed up many times. The V and J genes are TRBV6-2 or TRBV6-3 and TRBJ2-3; tentative D call: TRBD2 (6 bases). V was shortened by 9 bases and J by 4 bases, with 17 bases between the two germline ends. This CDR3 contains 14 residues. The germline CDR1 and CDR2 sequences are MNHEY and SVGEGT. CDR3 in amino acids: CASKLPGGADTQYF. The CDR3 DNA sequence: TGTGCCAGTAAGCTCCCCGGAGGGGCAGATACGCAGTATTTT.